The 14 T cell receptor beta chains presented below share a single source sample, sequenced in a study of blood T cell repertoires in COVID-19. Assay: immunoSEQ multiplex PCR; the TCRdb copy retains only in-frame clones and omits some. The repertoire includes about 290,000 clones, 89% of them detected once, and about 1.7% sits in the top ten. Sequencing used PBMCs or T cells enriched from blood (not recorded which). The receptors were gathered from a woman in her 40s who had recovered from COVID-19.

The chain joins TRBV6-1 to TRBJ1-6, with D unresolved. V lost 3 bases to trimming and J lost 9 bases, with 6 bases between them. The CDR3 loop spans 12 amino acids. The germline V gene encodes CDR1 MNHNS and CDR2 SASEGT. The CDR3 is CASSDDFSPLHF. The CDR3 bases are TGTGCCAGCAGTGACGACTTTTCACCCCTCCACTTT.

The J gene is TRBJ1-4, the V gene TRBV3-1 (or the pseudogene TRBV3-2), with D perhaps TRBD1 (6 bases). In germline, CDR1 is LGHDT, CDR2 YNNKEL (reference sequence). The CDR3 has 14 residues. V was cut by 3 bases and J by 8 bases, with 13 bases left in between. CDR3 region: CASSHGQRLEKLFF. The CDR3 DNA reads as TGTGCCAGCAGCCATGGACAGCGCCTGGAAAAACTGTTTTTT.

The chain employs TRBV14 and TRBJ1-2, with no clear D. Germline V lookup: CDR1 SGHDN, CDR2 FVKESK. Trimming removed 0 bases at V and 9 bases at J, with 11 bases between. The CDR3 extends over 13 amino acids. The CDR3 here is CASSQDKSESYTF. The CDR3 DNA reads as TGTGCCAGCAGCCAAGACAAAAGCGAAAGCTACACCTTC. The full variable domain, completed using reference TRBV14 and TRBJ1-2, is EAGVTQFPSHSVIEKGQTVTLRCDPISGHDNLYWYRRVMGKEIKFLLHFVKESKQDESGMPNNRFLAERTGGTYSTLKVQPAELEDSGVYFCASSQDKSESYTFGSGTRLTVV.

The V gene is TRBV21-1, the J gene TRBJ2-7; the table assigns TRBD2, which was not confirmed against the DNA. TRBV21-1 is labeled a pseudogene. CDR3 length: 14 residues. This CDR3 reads CASSPSGVSYEQYF. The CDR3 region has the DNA TGTGCCAGCAGCCCCTCGGGGGTTTCCTACGAGCAGTACTTC.

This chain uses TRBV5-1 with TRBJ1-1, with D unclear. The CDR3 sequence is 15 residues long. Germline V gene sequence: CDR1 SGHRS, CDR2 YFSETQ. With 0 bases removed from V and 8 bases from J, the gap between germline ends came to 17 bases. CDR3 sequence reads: CASSLVVPEDREAFF. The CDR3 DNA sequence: TGCGCCAGCAGCTTGGTCGTTCCTGAGGATAGAGAAGCTTTCTTT.

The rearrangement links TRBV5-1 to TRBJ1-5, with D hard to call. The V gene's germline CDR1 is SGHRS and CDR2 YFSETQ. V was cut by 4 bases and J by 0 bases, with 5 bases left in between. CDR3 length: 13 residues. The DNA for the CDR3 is TGCGCCAGCAGCGCGGATAGCAATCAGCCCCAGCATTTT. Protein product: CASSADSNQPQHF.

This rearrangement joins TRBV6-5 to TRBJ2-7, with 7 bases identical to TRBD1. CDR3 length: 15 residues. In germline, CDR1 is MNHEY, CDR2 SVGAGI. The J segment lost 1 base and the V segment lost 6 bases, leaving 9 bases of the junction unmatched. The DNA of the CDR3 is TGTGCCAGCAGCCGGGGACAGTCCACATCCTACGAGCAGTACTTC. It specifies CASSRGQSTSYEQYF.

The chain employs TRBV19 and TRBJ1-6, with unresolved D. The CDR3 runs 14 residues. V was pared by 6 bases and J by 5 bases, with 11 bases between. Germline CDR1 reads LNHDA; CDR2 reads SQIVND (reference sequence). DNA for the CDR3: TGTGCCAGTAGGAGGACGGGGAATAATTCACCCCTCCACTTT. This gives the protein CASRRTGNNSPLHF. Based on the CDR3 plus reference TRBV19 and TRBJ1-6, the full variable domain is DGGITQSPKYLFRKEGQNVTLSCEQNLNHDAMYWYRQDPGQGLRLIYYSQIVNDFQKGDIAEGYSVSREKKESFPLTVTSAQKNPTAFYLCASRRTGNNSPLHFGNGTRLTVT.

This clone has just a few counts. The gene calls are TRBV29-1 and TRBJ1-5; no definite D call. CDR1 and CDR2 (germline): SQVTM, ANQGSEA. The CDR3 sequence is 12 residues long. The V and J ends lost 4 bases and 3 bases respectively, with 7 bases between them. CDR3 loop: CSVGGSNQPQHF. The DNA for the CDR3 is TGCAGCGTTGGAGGGTCCAATCAGCCCCAGCATTTT.

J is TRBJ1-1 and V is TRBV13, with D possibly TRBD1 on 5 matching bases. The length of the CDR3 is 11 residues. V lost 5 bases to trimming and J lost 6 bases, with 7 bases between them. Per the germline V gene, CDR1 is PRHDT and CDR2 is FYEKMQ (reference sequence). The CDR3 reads CASSRGAEAFF. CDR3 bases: TGTGCCAGCAGCCGGGGGGCTGAAGCTTTCTTT.

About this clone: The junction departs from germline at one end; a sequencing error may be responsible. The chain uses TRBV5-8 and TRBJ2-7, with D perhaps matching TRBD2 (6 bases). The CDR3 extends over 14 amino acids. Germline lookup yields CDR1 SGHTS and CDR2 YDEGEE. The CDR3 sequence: CASRLEDYSYEQYF. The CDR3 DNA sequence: TGTGCCAGCAGGTTGGAGGACTACTCCTACGAGCAGTACTTC.

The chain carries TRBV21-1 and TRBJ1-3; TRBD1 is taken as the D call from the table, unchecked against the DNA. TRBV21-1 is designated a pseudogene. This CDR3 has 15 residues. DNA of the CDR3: TGTGCCAGTGGTGGGGCCGAAAGCTCTGGAAACACCATATATTTT. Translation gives CASGGAESSGNTIYF.

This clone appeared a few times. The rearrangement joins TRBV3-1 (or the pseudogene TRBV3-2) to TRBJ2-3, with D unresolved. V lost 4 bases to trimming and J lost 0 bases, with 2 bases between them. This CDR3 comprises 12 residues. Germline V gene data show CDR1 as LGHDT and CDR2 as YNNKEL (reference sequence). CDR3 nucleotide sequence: TGTGCCAGCAGCCCTAGCACAGATACGCAGTATTTT. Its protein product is CASSPSTDTQYF.

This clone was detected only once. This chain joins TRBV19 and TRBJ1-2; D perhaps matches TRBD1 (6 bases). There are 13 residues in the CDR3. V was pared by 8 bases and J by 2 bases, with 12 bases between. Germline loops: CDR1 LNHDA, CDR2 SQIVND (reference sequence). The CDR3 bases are TGTGCCAGTCGAGGGGGGGCAAACTATGGCTACACCTTC. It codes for CASRGGANYGYTF.